This paragraph reports one T cell receptor beta chain. What antigen it recognizes has not been identified. The sample holds no much larger clone one base away, and base qualities are not on file. The data were taken from a study of blood T cells in healthy people across ages (dated by TCRdb to 2013 to 2016). For the study in its entirety: In model experiments, template switching captured roughly one uniquely barcoded TCR beta cDNA molecule for every two T cells. Age-related changes in TCR beta repertoire diversity were measured in the study by deep sequencing normalized with unique cDNA molecular identifiers. Two additional independent replicas of 1 million unique cDNA reads from the same blood draw were analyzed for two donors (one aged 18 to 30 and one aged 80 or older). Donors were grouped into four age groups: young (average about 15 years), middle-aged (39), aged (about 60) and long-lived (less than 85). To avoid experimental bias, donors of different ages were distributed randomly across sequencing lanes. Beyond this particular receptor, the publication reports: As age increased, observed TCR beta diversity per million T cells dropped in a roughly linear way, and a significant reduction was already evident by age 40. Because the CMV infection status of the donors was unknown, age-related changes in expanded clonotypes may potentially have been confounded. Conclusive comparison of naive and antigen-experienced compartments was prevented by the profiling of bulk unsorted PBMCs. Total diversity estimates from one million sequenced T cells were considered lower bounds and underestimates. Compared with the aged group, the long-lived group had more naive CD4+ T cells, fewer expanded clones and increased TCR diversity, suggesting age selection. Observed TCR beta diversity correlated strongly with the percentage of naive T cells measured by flow cytometry.

V was cut back by 5 bases and J by 10 bases, leaving a gap of 12 bases between them. The germline V gene encodes CDR1 SGHVS and CDR2 FNYEAQ. Its CDR3 holds 13 amino acids, cysteine through phenylalanine. Just CDR3 DNA is preserved here, 39 bases in frame from base 1. Library generation was performed with 5' RACE. The data were produced on an Illumina HiSeq 2500. The second PCR ran for about 6 to 12 cycles and used a J-beta primer mix along with a sample-barcoded 5' primer. A template-switch 5' adaptor carrying 12 random nucleotides introduced a unique molecular identifier onto each TCR beta cDNA molecule. Each sample yielded at least 2.5 million CDR3-containing paired-end reads. First-strand cDNA synthesis was performed from all RNA using the Mint cDNA synthesis kit, with priming by a TRBC-specific oligonucleotide. After uracil-DNA glycosylase treatment, a first 18-cycle PCR used universal primers M1SS and BC2_uni_R on all cDNA. The authors' pipeline ran thus. For normalization, 1 million high-quality reads were randomly selected from each sample, with every read carrying a distinct molecular identifier. Instead of being binned into consensus sequences, reads with shared molecular identifiers were discarded. CDR3 identification, clonotype clustering and error correction used MiTCR with a Q25 quality threshold and the strictest error-elimination algorithm. A nonparametric unseen species model with Euler transformation was used to estimate a lower bound on total TCR beta diversity. Using fastp trimming at Q25 and MiXCR clonotype assembly, TCRdb reanalyzed the public sequencing data and kept in-frame beta chains. Under each unique CDR3 protein, matching rows form one entry showing the most common genes and DNA. The V and J calls and clone size come from TCRdb's table, not from the authors' own analysis. Recorded for this sample are around 990,000 distinct CDR3 sequences; approximately 38% of them occurred a single time. Less than 15% of the sample rests with the top ten.

Systemically healthy Caucasian individuals from Russia, around 38 in total and aged about 6 to 95 years, were included as donors. Around 10 milliliters of peripheral blood were collected from each donor into EDTA-treated Vacutainer tubes. Ficoll-Paque density-gradient centrifugation was used to isolate PBMCs, with at least 6 million obtained per sample. Total RNA, at least 6 micrograms per sample, was extracted from PBMCs with Trizol reagent. Naive CD45RAhigh/CD27high T cell percentages were measured by flow cytometry on a PBMC aliquot from every donor. Here the chain combines TRBV7-6 and TRBJ1-6, and perhaps TRBD1 as D gene, on 5 matching bases. What was sequenced was blood. This TCR derives from a man aged 18 to 30 in good health. DNA sequence: TGTGCCAGCAGCCCCAGGGTTGAGTCACCCCTCCACTTT. Translated, it gives CASSPRVESPLHF.